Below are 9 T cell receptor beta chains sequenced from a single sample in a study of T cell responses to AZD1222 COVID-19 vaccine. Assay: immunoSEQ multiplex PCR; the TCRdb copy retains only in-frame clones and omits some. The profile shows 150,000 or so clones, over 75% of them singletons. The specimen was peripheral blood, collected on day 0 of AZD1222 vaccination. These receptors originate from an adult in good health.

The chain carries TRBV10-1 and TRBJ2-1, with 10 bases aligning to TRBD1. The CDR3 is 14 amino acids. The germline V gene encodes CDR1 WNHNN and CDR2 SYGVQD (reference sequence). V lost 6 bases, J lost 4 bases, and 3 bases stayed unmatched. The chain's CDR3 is CASSDRGPYNEQFF. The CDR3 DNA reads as TGCGCCAGCAGCGACAGGGGGCCTTACAATGAGCAGTTCTTC.

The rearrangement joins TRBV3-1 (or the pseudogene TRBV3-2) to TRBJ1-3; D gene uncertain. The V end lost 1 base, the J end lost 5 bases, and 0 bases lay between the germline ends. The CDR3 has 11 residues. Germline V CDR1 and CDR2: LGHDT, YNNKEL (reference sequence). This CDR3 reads CASSQGNTIYF. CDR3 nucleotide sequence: TGTGCCAGCAGCCAAGGAAACACCATATATTTT.

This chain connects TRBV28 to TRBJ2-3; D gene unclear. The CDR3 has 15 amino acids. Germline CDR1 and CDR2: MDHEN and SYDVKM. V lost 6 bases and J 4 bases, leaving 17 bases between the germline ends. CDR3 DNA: TGTGCCAGCAGGGCAGTCCCCCGAAAGGCAGATACGCAGTATTTT. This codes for CASRAVPRKADTQYF.

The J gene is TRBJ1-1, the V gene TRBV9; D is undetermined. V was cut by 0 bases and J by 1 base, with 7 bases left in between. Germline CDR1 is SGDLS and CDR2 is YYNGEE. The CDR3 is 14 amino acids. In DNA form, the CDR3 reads TGTGCCAGCAGCGTAGGAGGGCGGAACACTGAAGCTTTCTTT. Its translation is CASSVGGRNTEAFF.

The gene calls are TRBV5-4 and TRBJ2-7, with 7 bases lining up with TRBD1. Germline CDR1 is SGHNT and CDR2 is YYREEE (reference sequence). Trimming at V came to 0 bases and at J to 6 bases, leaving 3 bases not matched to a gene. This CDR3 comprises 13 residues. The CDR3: CASSLATGPEQYF. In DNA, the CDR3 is TGTGCCAGCAGCTTGGCGACAGGGCCCGAGCAGTACTTC.

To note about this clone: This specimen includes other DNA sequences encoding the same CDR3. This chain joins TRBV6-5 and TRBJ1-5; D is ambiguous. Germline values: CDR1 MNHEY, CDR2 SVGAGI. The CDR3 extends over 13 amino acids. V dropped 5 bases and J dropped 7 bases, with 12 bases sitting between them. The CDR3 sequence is CASSPDRNQPQHF. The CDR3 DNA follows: TGTGCCAGCAGTCCCGACCGAAACCAGCCCCAGCATTTT.

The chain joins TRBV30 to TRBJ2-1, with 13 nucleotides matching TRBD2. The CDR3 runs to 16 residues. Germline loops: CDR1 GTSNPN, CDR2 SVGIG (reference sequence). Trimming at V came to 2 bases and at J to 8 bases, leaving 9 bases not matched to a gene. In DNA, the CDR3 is TGTGCCTGGAGTCACGGACTAGCGGGAGCATATGATGAGCAGTTCTTC. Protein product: CAWSHGLAGAYDEQFF. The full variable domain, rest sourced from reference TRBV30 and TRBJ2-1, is SQTIHQWPATLVQPVGSPLSLECTVEGTSNPNLYWYRQAAGRGLQLLFYSVGIGQISSEVPQNLSASRPQDRQFILSSKKLLLSDSGFYLCAWSHGLAGAYDEQFFGPGTRLTVL.

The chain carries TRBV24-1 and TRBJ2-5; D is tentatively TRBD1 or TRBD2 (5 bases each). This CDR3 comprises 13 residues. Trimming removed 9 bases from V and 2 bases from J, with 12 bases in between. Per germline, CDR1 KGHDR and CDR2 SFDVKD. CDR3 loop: CATETGPQETQYF. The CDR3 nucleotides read TGTGCCACCGAAACGGGACCTCAAGAGACCCAGTACTTC.

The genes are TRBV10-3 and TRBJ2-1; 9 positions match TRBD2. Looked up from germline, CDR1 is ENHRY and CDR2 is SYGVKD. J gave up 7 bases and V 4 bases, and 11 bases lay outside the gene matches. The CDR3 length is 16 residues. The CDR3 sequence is CAISGREGLLSNEQFF. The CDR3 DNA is TGTGCCATCAGTGGGCGGGAGGGTCTGTTATCGAATGAGCAGTTCTTC.